This entry is about one T cell receptor (beta chain). Its antigen is currently unknown. The V and J ends lost 1 base and 5 bases respectively, with 9 bases between them. In germline, CDR1 is MNHEY, CDR2 SVGAGI. The CDR3 runs 14 residues. This sample is drawn from a study of response to subunit inactivated influenza vaccine. Study findings and constraints: There was a suggestion from the authors that each seasonal influenza vaccination recruits few new T cells.

TCRdb re-called the RT-PCR reads through MiXCR, storing one row per CDR3 protein. The sample lists approximately 680,000 distinct CDR3 sequences, 15% to 18% occurring once. The chain carries TRBV6-5 and TRBJ2-1; perhaps TRBD2 as D (6 bases). The sequence was collected from a man in his forties or fifties who received an inactivated influenza vaccine. The sequencing here drew on PBMCs from blood, taken 12 days after vaccination. CDR3 amino acids: CASSYFASDNEQFF. The CDR3 nucleotides read TGTGCCAGCAGTTACTTTGCTAGCGACAATGAGCAGTTCTTC.